Each of the 23 T cell receptor beta chains below was sequenced from the same sample in a study of T cells after yellow fever vaccination. MiXCR, run by TCRdb on the 5' RACE reads, gives a single entry per CDR3 protein. The sample has hundreds of thousands of distinct CDR3 sequences, less than 4.5% seen once. The material was PBMCs, obtained on the day of the yellow fever booster vaccination. Every receptor here comes from a man younger than 35 who received the YFV17D yellow fever vaccine.

This clonotype was seen ten or more times. The CDR3 DNA is TGTGCCAGCAGCTTAATCGGGGAAGGCGGGGAGCTGTTTTTT. Encoded protein: CASSLIGEGGELFF. The chain has TRBV7-9 and TRBJ2-2; possible D gene TRBD2, 5 bases. The CDR3 loop spans 14 amino acids. Trimming removed 2 bases at V and 7 bases at J, with 11 bases between. Germline-derived CDR1 and CDR2 are SEHNR and FQNEAQ (reference sequence).

This clonotype was detected many times. The chain has TRBV12-3 or TRBV12-4 and TRBJ2-1; no firm D call. Trimming cost V 6 bases and J 10 bases, with 7 bases left between them. CDR3 length: 10 residues. Here the CDR3 reads CASRLREQFF. The CDR3 DNA reads TGTGCCAGCAGGTTAAGGGAGCAGTTCTTC.

The rearrangement joins TRBV5-1 to TRBJ1-1, with D unresolved. V lost 4 bases, J lost 7 bases, and 14 bases lay in between. The CDR3 is 13 amino acids. The germline gives CDR1 SGHRS, CDR2 YFSETQ. This chain's CDR3 is CASSRADADEAFF. The CDR3 DNA sequence: TGCGCCAGCAGCCGCGCGGATGCGGATGAAGCTTTCTTT.

The chain employs TRBV5-6 and TRBJ1-2; D possibly corresponds to TRBD1 (5 bases). V dropped 1 base and J dropped 9 bases, with 10 bases sitting between them. The CDR3 has 12 amino acids. Germline loops: CDR1 SGHDT, CDR2 YYEEEE. The CDR3 protein is CASSLTGWRYTF. The CDR3 nucleotides read TGTGCCAGCAGCTTGACAGGTTGGCGCTACACCTTC.

This clonotype occurred many times. The chain recombines TRBV4-3 with TRBJ2-4; 8 positions match TRBD1. The ends lost 2 bases at V and 7 bases at J; junction bases unmatched: 7. The CDR3 is 15 amino acids. The V gene's germline CDR1 is LGHNA and CDR2 YSLEER. This CDR3 reads CASSQFPTGANIQYF. In DNA form, the CDR3 reads TGCGCCAGCAGCCAATTCCCGACAGGGGCGAACATTCAGTACTTC.

V gene TRBV12-3 or TRBV12-4 combines with J gene TRBJ2-3, with 7 bases fitting TRBD2. The CDR3 runs 15 residues. Losses at the gene ends were 5 bases for V and 3 bases for J; bases not matched to a gene: 8. CDR3 DNA sequence: TGTGCCAGCAGTCAAACGGGGGGAAGTACAGATACGCAGTATTTT. Its translation is CASSQTGGSTDTQYF.

Ten or more counts support this clonotype. The J gene is TRBJ2-1, the V gene TRBV5-1; 7 nucleotides line up with TRBD1. This CDR3 has 14 amino acids. The germline CDR1 and CDR2 sequences are SGHRS and YFSETQ. V trimming: 4 bases; J trimming: 3 bases; junction bases outside the gene matches: 4. As DNA, the CDR3 is TGCGCCAGCAGCCATGGACAGGTCTACAATGAGCAGTTCTTC. Encoded protein: CASSHGQVYNEQFF.

This clonotype appeared many times. The chain joins TRBV5-1 to TRBJ2-2; maybe TRBD1 (6 bases). The ends were cut back, 2 bases at V and 5 bases at J, with 7 bases in the middle. In germline, CDR1 is SGHRS, CDR2 YFSETQ. The CDR3 spans 13 residues. DNA of the CDR3: TGCGCCAGCAGCTTCGGACAGACCGGGGAGCTGTTTTTT. Amino acid sequence: CASSFGQTGELFF.

V and J are TRBV2 and TRBJ2-7, with 10 bases identical to TRBD1. V dropped 6 bases and J dropped 2; count of bases not matched to a gene: 7. The CDR3 has 15 amino acids. Germline V gives CDR1 SNHLY, CDR2 FYNNEI. CDR3 protein: CASRVDRGGPYEQYF. The CDR3 region has the DNA TGTGCCAGCAGAGTGGACAGGGGGGGCCCCTACGAGCAGTACTTC. The variable domain in full, with the rest retrieved from reference TRBV2 and TRBJ2-7, is EPEVTQTPSHQVTQMGQEVILRCVPISNHLYFYWYRQILGQKVEFLVSFYNNEISEKSEIFDDQFSVERPDGSNFTLKIRSTKLEDSAMYFCASRVDRGGPYEQYFGPGTRLTVT.

This clonotype was detected only a few times. This chain uses TRBV18 with TRBJ2-5; D possibly corresponds to TRBD1 (5 bases). Trimming shortened V by 6 bases and J by 4 bases, and 12 bases separated the two germline ends. The CDR3 has 13 amino acids. Germline V lookup: CDR1 KGHSH, CDR2 LQKENI. CDR3 coding DNA: TGTGCCAGCTCGATGAACCAGGGAGAGACCCAGTACTTC. This sequence encodes CASSMNQGETQYF.

The chain combines TRBV4-3 with TRBJ2-1, with 14 bases fitting TRBD2. Germline CDR1 LGHNA, CDR2 YSLEER. V lost 1 base to trimming and J lost 6 bases; unmatched junction nucleotides: 14. This CDR3 has 20 amino acids. In DNA, the CDR3 is TGCGCCAGCAGCCAAGGAGGGGGACTAGCGGGGGCCCAACGGGTCAATGAGCAGTTCTTC. Translating it yields CASSQGGGLAGAQRVNEQFF.

This clonotype was seen many times. The chain has TRBV11-1 and TRBJ2-5, with 7 bases identical to TRBD1. The CDR3 extends over 13 amino acids. J gave up 3 bases and V 5 bases, and 3 bases lay outside the gene matches. Looked up from germline, CDR1 is SGHAT and CDR2 is FQDESV (reference sequence). CDR3 residues: CASSHGTEETQYF. CDR3 sequence (DNA): TGTGCCAGCAGCCATGGGACAGAAGAGACCCAGTACTTC.

The chain has TRBV19 and TRBJ1-6, with D possibly TRBD1 on 5 matching bases. The CDR3 totals 16 residues. Trimming took off 10 bases at V and 0 bases at J, with 16 bases between the two ends. Per the germline V gene, CDR1 is LNHDA and CDR2 is SQIVND (reference sequence). CDR3 coding DNA: TGTGCCACCGCCGCGGGGGAACACTCCTATAATTCACCCCTCCACTTT. This translates into CATAAGEHSYNSPLHF.

This clonotype appeared many times. The chain's CDR3 is CASSLGGGDFYSNQPQHF. CDR3 sequence (DNA): TGTGCCAGCAGTCTAGGGGGGGGCGACTTTTATAGCAATCAGCCCCAGCATTTT. The V and J genes are TRBV6-5 and TRBJ1-5, with D tentatively TRBD1 (6 bases). V was clipped by 5 bases and J by 0 bases, with 20 bases between them. Looked up from germline, CDR1 is MNHEY and CDR2 is SVGAGI. CDR3 length: 18 amino acids.

At least ten counts were recorded for this clonotype. The chain has TRBV27 and TRBJ2-7; tentative D call: TRBD2 (6 bases). Trimming removed 6 bases at V and 0 bases at J, with 15 bases between. CDR3 length equals 15 residues. CDR1 and CDR2 (germline): MNHEY, SMNVEV (reference sequence). CDR3 in DNA: TGTGCCAGCAGGGCCAAGGGACTGAGCTCCTACGAGCAGTACGTC. This gives the protein CASRAKGLSSYEQYV.

This clonotype was observed at least ten times. The chain carries TRBV6-5 and TRBJ2-6; a possible D gene is TRBD2 (6 bases). Germline lookup yields CDR1 MNHEY and CDR2 SVGAGI. CDR3 length equals 15 residues. V lost 7 bases and J lost 1, with 11 bases in between. The chain's CDR3 is CASNRAGSGANVLTF. The CDR3 bases are TGTGCCAGCAACCGGGCGGGATCTGGGGCCAACGTCCTGACTTTC.

The chain joins TRBV12-3 or TRBV12-4 to TRBJ2-2; D unresolved. There are 13 residues in the CDR3. Trimming removed 5 bases from V and 5 bases from J, with 9 bases in between. Here the CDR3 DNA reads TGTGCCAGCAGTGAAACGAGGACCGGGGAGCTGTTTTTT. Translated, it gives CASSETRTGELFF.

This clonotype appeared a few times. The chain links TRBV12-3 or TRBV12-4 to TRBJ1-5; D unresolved. The CDR3 is 16 residues long. The V and J ends lost 6 bases and 3 bases respectively, with 18 bases between them. CDR3 region: CASSPSSRASNQPQHF. CDR3 DNA: TGTGCCAGCAGCCCGTCTAGTCGGGCCTCCAATCAGCCCCAGCATTTT.

V usage is TRBV11-2 and J usage is TRBJ2-5; 14 nucleotides match TRBD2. This CDR3 is 16 amino acids long. V was pared by 5 bases and J by 5 bases, with 7 bases of the junction left unmatched. In germline, CDR1 is SGHAT, CDR2 FQNNGV. DNA for the CDR3: TGTGCCAGCAGCCGCACGACTAGCGGGGGGGTGGAGACCCAGTACTTC. This gives the protein CASSRTTSGGVETQYF. Full variable domain (remainder filled in from reference TRBV11-2 and TRBJ2-5): EAGVAQSPRYKIIEKRQSVAFWCNPISGHATLYWYQQILGQGPKLLIQFQNNGVVDDSQLPKDRFSAERLKGVDSTLKIQPAKLEDSAVYLCASSRTTSGGVETQYFGPGTRLLVL.

This clonotype was observed a few times. CDR3 DNA: TGTGCCATCAAGTGGGACAGTGATAAAAACGCGGGGGGGGCCTGGGATGAGCAGTTCTTC. Translating gives CAIKWDSDKNAGGAWDEQFF. The chain carries TRBV10-3 and TRBJ2-1; 9 bases line up with TRBD2. The CDR3 runs to 20 residues. CDR1 is ENHRY and CDR2 is SYGVKD in the germline V gene. V shed 7 bases, J shed 8 bases, and the junction held 27 bases outside the gene matches.

The genes are TRBV19 and TRBJ1-1; a weak D match, TRBD1 (6 bases). V was shortened by 7 bases and J by 1 base, with 13 bases between the two germline ends. CDR3 size: 14 residues. Germline V gene data show CDR1 as LNHDA and CDR2 as SQIVND (reference sequence). The CDR3 is CASTRGGENTEAFF. The CDR3 DNA reads as TGTGCCAGTACCAGGGGAGGGGAGAACACTGAAGCTTTCTTT.

The rearrangement links TRBV19 to TRBJ1-1; D is possibly TRBD1 (5 bases). Trimming cost V 0 bases and J 6 bases, with 8 bases left between them. Looked up from germline, CDR1 is LNHDA and CDR2 is SQIVND (reference sequence). CDR3 length equals 13 residues. CDR3 residues: CASSIEGPAEAFF. The CDR3 region has the DNA TGTGCCAGTAGTATAGAGGGACCGGCTGAAGCTTTCTTT.

V and J are TRBV11-1 and TRBJ2-1; TRBD1 might be the D (6 bases). Trimming shortened V by 5 bases and J by 8 bases, and 13 bases separated the two germline ends. Germline V gene sequence: CDR1 SGHAT, CDR2 FQDESV (reference sequence). This CDR3 is 13 amino acids long. The CDR3 here is CASSRQERDEQFF. CDR3 nucleotide sequence: TGTGCCAGCAGCAGACAGGAGCGCGATGAGCAGTTCTTC.